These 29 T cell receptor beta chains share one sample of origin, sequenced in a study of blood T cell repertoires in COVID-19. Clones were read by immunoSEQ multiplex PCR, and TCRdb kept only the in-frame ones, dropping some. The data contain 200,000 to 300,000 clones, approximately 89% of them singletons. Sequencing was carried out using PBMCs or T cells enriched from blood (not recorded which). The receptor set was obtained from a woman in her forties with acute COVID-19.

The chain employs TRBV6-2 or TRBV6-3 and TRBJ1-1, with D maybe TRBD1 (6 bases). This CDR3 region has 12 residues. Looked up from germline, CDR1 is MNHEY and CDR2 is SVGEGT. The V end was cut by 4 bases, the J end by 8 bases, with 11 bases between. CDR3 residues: CASSSWTAEAFF. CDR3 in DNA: TGTGCCAGCAGTTCCTGGACAGCAGAAGCTTTCTTT.

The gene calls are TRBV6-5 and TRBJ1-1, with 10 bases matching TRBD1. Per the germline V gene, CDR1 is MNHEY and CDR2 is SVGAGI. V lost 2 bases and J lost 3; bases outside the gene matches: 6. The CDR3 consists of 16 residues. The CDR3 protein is CASSYDRGHRDTEAFF. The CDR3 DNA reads TGTGCCAGCAGTTACGACAGGGGGCATAGGGACACTGAAGCTTTCTTT.

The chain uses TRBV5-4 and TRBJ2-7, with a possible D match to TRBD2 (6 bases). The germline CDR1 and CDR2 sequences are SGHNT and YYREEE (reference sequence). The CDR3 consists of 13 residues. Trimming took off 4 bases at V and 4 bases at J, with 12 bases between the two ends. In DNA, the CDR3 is TGTGCCAGCAGCCTCGAGGGGACTTACGAGCAGTACTTC. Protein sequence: CASSLEGTYEQYF.

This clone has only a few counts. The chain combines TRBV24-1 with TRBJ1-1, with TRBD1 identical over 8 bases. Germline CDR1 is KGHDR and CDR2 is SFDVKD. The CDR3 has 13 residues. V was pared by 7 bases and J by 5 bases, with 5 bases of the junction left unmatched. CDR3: CATSAQGGTEAFF. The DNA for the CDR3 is TGTGCCACCAGCGCACAGGGGGGAACTGAAGCTTTCTTT.

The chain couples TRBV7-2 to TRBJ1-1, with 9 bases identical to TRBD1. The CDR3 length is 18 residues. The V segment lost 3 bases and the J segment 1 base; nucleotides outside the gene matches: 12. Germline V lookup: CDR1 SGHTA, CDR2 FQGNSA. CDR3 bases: TGTGCCAGCAGCTTCATGGGGACAGGGAATTTTGGGAACACTGAAGCTTTCTTT. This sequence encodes CASSFMGTGNFGNTEAFF.

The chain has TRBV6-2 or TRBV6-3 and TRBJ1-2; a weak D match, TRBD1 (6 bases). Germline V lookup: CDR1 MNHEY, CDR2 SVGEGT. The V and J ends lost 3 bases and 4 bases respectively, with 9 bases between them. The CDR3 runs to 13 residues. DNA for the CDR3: TGTGCCAGCAGTTATGGACAGCTCTATGGCTACACCTTC. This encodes CASSYGQLYGYTF.

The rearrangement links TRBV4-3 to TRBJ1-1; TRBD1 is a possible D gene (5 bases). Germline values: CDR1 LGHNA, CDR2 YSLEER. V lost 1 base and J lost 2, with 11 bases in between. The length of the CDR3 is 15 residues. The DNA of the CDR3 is TGCGCCAGCAGCCAAGCCATTCAGGGAAACACTGAAGCTTTCTTT. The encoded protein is CASSQAIQGNTEAFF.

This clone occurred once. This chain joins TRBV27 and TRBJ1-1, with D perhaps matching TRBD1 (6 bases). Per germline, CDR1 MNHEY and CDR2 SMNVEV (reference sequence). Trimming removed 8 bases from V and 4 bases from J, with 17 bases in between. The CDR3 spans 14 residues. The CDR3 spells CASHPRDTITEAFF. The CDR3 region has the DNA TGTGCCAGCCACCCACGGGACACTATCACTGAAGCTTTCTTT.

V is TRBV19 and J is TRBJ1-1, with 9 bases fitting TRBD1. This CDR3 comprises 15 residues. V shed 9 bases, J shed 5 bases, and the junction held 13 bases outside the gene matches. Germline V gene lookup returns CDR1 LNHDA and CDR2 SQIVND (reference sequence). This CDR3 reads CASRNTPGQGTEAFF. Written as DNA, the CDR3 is TGTGCCAGCAGAAATACGCCGGGACAGGGAACTGAAGCTTTCTTT.

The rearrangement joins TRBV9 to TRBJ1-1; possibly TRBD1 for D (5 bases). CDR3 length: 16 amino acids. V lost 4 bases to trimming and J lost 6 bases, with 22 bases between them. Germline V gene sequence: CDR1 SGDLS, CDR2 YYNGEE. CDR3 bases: TGTGCCAGCAGCCCACCGTCACGTGGGGGGTTTTCTGAAGCTTTCTTT. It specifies CASSPPSRGGFSEAFF. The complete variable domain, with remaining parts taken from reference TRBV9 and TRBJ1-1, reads DSGVTQTPKHLITATGQRVTLRCSPRSGDLSVYWYQQSLDQGLQFLIQYYNGEERAKGNILERFSAQQFPDLHSELNLSSLELGDSALYFCASSPPSRGGFSEAFFGQGTRLTVV.

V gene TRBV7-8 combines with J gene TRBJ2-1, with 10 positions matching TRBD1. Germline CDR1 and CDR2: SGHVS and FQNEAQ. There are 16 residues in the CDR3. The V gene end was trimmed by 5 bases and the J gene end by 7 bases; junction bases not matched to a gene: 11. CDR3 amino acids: CASSRVTGQGSNEQFF. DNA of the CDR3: TGTGCCAGCAGCCGAGTTACGGGACAGGGGTCGAATGAGCAGTTCTTC.

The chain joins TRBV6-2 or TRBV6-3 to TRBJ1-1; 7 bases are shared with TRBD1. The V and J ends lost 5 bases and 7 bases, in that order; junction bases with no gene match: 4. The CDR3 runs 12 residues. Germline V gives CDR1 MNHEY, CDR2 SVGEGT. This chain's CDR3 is CASSRQGIEAFF. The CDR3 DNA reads TGTGCCAGCAGTCGACAGGGTATTGAAGCTTTCTTT.

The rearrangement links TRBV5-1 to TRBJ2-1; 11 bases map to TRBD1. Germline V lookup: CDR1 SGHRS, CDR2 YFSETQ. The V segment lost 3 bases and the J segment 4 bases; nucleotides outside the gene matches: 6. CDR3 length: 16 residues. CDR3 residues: CASSSGGTGGYNEQFF. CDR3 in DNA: TGCGCCAGCAGCTCGGGAGGGACAGGGGGTTACAATGAGCAGTTCTTC.

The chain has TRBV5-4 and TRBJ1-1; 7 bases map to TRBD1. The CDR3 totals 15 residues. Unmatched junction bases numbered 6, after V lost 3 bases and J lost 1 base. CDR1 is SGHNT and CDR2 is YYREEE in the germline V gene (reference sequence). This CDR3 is CASSSKTGSNTEAFF. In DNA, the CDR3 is TGTGCCAGCAGCTCCAAGACAGGGTCGAACACTGAAGCTTTCTTT.

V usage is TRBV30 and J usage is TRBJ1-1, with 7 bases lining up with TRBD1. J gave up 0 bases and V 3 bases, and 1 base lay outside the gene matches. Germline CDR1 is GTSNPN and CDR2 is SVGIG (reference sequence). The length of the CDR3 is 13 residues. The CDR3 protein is CAWRDRVNTEAFF. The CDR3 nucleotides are TGTGCCTGGAGAGACAGGGTGAACACTGAAGCTTTCTTT.

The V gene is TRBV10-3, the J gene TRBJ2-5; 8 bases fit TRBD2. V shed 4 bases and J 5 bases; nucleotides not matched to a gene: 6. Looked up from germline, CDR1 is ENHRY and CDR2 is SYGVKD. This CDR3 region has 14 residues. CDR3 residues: CAISVGAGVETQYF. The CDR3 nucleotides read TGTGCCATCAGTGTAGGAGCGGGAGTTGAGACCCAGTACTTC.

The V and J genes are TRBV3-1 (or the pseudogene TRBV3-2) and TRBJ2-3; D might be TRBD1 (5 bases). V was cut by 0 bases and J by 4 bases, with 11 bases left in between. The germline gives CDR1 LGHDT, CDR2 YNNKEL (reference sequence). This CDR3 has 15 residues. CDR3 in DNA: TGTGCCAGCAGCCAAGATCCGATGACAGCAGATACGCAGTATTTT. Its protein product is CASSQDPMTADTQYF.

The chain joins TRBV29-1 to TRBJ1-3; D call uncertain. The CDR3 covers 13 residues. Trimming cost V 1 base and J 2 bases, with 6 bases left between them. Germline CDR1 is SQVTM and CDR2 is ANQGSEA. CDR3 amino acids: CSVEVEAGNTIYF. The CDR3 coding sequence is TGCAGCGTTGAAGTAGAGGCTGGAAACACCATATATTTT.

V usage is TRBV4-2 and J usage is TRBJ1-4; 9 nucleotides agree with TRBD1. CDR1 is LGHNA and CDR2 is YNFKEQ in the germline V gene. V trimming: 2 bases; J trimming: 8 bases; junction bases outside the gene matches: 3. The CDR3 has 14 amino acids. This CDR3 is CASSQMTGGEKLFF. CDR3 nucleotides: TGTGCCAGCAGCCAAATGACAGGGGGGGAAAAACTGTTTTTT.

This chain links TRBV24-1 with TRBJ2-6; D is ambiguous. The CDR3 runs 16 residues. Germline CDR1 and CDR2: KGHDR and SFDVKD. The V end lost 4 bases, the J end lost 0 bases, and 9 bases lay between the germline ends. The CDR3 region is CATSDPADSGANVLTF. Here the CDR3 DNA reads TGTGCCACCAGTGACCCCGCGGACTCTGGGGCCAACGTCCTGACTTTC.

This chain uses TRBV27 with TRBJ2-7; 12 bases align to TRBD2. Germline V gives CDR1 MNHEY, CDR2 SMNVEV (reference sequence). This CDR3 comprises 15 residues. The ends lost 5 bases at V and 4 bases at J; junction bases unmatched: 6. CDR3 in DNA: TGTGCCAGCAGTCCCGGGACTAGCGGGTCGTACGAGCAGTACTTC. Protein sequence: CASSPGTSGSYEQYF.

CDR3 in amino acids: CASSLGREGIEAFF. DNA of the CDR3: TGTGCCAGCAGCTTGGGCAGGGAAGGAATCGAAGCTTTCTTT. The chain is built from TRBV5-4 and TRBJ1-1; D is possibly TRBD1 (5 bases). V lost 0 bases and J 8 bases, leaving 14 bases between the germline ends. The germline CDR1 and CDR2 sequences are SGHNT and YYREEE (reference sequence). The CDR3 has 14 amino acids.

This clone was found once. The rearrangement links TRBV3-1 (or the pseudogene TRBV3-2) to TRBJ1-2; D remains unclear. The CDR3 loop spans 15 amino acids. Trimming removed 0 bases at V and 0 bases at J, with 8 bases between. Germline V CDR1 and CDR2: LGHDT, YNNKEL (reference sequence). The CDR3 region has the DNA TGTGCCAGCAGCCAAGAACGCAGATCTAACTATGGCTACACCTTC. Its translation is CASSQERRSNYGYTF.

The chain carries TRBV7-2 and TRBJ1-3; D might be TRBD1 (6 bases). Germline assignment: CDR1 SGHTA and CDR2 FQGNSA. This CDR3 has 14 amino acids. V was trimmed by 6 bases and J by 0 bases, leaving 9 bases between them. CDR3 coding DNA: TGTGCCAGCAGGACGGACAGCTCTGGAAACACCATATATTTT. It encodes CASRTDSSGNTIYF.

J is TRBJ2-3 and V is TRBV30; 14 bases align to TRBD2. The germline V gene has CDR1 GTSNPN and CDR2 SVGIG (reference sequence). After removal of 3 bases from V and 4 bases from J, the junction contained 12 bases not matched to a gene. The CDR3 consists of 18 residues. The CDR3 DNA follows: TGTGCCTGGAGCCCGGGACTAGCGGGGGACCTTTGGGCAGATACGCAGTATTTT. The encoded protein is CAWSPGLAGDLWADTQYF.

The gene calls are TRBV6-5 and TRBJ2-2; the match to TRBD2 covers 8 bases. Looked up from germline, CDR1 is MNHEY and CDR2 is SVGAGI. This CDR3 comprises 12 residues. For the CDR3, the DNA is TGTTCGAGCGGGGGTAGCACCGGGGAGCTGTTTTTT. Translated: CSSGGSTGELFF.

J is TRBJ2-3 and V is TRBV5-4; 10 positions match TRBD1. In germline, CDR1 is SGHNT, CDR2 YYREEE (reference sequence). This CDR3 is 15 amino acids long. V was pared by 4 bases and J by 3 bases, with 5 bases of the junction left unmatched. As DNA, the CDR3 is TGTGCCAGCAGCCATAGGGACAGGGGAACAGATACGCAGTATTTT. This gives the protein CASSHRDRGTDTQYF.

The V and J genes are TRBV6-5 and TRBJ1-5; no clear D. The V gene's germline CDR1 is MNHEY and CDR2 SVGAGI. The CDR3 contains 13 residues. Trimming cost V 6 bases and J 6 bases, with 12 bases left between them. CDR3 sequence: CASSWGAAQPQHF. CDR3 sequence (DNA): TGTGCCAGCAGCTGGGGAGCCGCTCAGCCCCAGCATTTT.

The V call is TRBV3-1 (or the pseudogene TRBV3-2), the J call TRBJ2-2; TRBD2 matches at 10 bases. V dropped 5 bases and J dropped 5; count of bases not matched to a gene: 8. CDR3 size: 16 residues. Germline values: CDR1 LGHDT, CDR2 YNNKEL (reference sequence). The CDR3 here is CASSNRAGGPTGELFF. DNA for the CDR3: TGTGCCAGCAGCAACCGAGCGGGAGGGCCTACCGGGGAGCTGTTTTTT.